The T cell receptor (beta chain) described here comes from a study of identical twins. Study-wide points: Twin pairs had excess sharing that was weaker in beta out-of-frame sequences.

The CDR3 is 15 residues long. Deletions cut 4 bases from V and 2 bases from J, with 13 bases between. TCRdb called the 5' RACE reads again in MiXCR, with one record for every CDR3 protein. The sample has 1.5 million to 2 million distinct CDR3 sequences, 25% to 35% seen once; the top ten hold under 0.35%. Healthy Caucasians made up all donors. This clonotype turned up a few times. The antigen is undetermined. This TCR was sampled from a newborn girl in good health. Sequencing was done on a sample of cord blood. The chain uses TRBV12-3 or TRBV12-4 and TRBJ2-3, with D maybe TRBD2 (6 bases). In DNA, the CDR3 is TGTGCCAGCAGTTCCCGGGCGGGGCCCACAGATACGCAGTATTTT. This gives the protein CASSSRAGPTDTQYF.